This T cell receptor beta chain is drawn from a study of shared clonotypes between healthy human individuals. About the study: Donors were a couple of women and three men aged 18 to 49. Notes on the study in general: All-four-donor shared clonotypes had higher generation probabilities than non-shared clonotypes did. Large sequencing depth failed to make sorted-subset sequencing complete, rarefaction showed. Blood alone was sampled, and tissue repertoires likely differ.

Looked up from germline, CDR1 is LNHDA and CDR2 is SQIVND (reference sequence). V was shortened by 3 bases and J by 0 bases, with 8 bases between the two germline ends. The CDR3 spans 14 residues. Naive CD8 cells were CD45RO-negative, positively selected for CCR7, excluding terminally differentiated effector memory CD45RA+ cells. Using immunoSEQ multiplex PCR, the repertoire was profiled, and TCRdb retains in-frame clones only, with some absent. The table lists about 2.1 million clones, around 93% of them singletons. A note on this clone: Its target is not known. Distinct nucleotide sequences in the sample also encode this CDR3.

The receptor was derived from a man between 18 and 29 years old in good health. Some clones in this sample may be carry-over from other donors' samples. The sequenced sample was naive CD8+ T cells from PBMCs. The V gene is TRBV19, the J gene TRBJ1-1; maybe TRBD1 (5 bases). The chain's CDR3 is CASSIGGLNTEAFF. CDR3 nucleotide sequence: TGTGCCAGTAGTATCGGGGGATTGAACACTGAAGCTTTCTTT.